The 23 T cell receptor beta chains below come from one sample, sequenced in a study of monozygotic twins with inflammatory bowel disease. TCRdb reprocessed the 5' RACE reads, keeping one entry per CDR3 protein, no DNA. The repertoire table contains approximately 120,000 distinct CDR3 sequences. The sequencing sample was made of blood. The receptor set was obtained from a human donor with ulcerative colitis or Crohn's disease, or a healthy co-twin of an affected twin (not recorded which).

The chain joins TRBV10-3 to TRBJ1-1. The CDR3 has 12 residues. Germline assignment: CDR1 ENHRY and CDR2 SYGVKD. CDR3 residues: CAIRHSDTEAFF.

V is TRBV20-1 and J is TRBJ2-3; absent DNA, TCRdb's TRBD2 call cannot be checked. The length of the CDR3 is 15 residues. CDR1 DFQATT and CDR2 SNEGSKA come from the germline V gene (reference sequence). CDR3 sequence reads: CSAHLTSGLTDTQYF.

V gene TRBV5-6 combines with J gene TRBJ1-4; there is no DNA to check the TCRdb D call of TRBD1. The CDR3 totals 14 residues. Germline CDR1 reads SGHDT; CDR2 reads YYEEEE. The CDR3 reads CASSLVDSRAKLFF.

This sequence joins TRBV4-2 and TRBJ1-1. The CDR3 length is 17 residues. Germline loops: CDR1 LGHNA, CDR2 YNFKEQ. CDR3 residues: CASSQDAHSREDTEAFF.

The genes are TRBV7-2 and TRBJ2-3; TCRdb returns TRBD1, unconfirmable since there is no DNA. There are 16 residues in the CDR3. CDR1 is SGHTA and CDR2 is FQGNSA in the germline V gene. CDR3 protein: CASSLGGQGRTDTQYF.

The chain combines TRBV20-1 with TRBJ1-5; the TRBD1 assignment by TCRdb is unverifiable without DNA. CDR3 length: 15 amino acids. Germline CDR1 is DFQATT and CDR2 is SNEGSKA (reference sequence). The CDR3 sequence: CSGSGAGEFNQPQHF.

The gene calls are TRBV20-1 and TRBJ1-5; TCRdb picks TRBD1, but there is no DNA to check that call. The germline gives CDR1 DFQATT, CDR2 SNEGSKA (reference sequence). CDR3 size: 12 residues. CDR3 region: CSAEQGRQPQHF.

V and J are TRBV12-3 or TRBV12-4 and TRBJ1-2. There are 15 residues in the CDR3. CDR3 sequence: CASSLISAANYGYTF.

The rearrangement links TRBV27 to TRBJ1-1; the TCRdb D gene call, TRBD1, has no DNA to confirm it. The CDR3 is 15 amino acids. Germline V gene sequence: CDR1 MNHEY, CDR2 SMNVEV (reference sequence). Here the CDR3 reads CASSLSGTGGTEAFF.

The V gene is TRBV19, the J gene TRBJ1-2; the TRBD1 assignment by TCRdb is unverifiable without DNA. The CDR3 contains 13 residues. CDR1 is LNHDA and CDR2 is SQIVND in the germline V gene (reference sequence). CDR3 sequence reads: CASSEGADYGYTF. Full variable domain (remainder filled in from reference TRBV19 and TRBJ1-2): DGGITQSPKYLFRKEGQNVTLSCEQNLNHDAMYWYRQDPGQGLRLIYYSQIVNDFQKGDIAEGYSVSREKKESFPLTVTSAQKNPTAFYLCASSEGADYGYTFGSGTRLTVV.

This chain links TRBV11-3 with TRBJ2-1; TCRdb lists TRBD2, though no DNA is available to test this call. This CDR3 region has 15 residues. Germline loops: CDR1 SGHNT, CDR2 YENEEA. The CDR3 here is CASSFGVSGGNEQFF. Looking up the rest from reference TRBV11-3 and TRBJ2-1 gives the full variable domain: EAGVVQSPRYKIIEKKQPVAFWCNPISGHNTLYWYLQNLGQGPELLIRYENEEAVDDSQLPKDRFSAERLKGVDSTLKIQPAELGDSAVYLCASSFGVSGGNEQFFGPGTRLTVL.

The CDR3 is CASHTLREGGNEQYF. The rearrangement links TRBV28 to TRBJ2-7; TCRdb reports TRBD1, a call that lacks DNA to check it against. This CDR3 is 15 amino acids long. Germline CDR1 reads MDHEN; CDR2 reads SYDVKM.

The V call is TRBV12-3 or TRBV12-4, the J call TRBJ1-1; checking the TCRdb D call of TRBD1 is not possible without DNA. The CDR3 has 16 amino acids. The CDR3 region is CASSPMQGAGNTEAFF.

The gene calls are TRBV7-9 and TRBJ2-7; TCRdb proposes TRBD1, but this gene call is untestable without DNA. The germline V gene has CDR1 SEHNR and CDR2 FQNEAQ (reference sequence). The CDR3 is made up of 15 amino acids. CDR3 in amino acids: CASSVRDRDSYEQYF.

The V gene is TRBV7-7, the J gene TRBJ2-1; TCRdb's D call, TRBD2, is unchecked because there is no DNA. CDR1 SSHAT and CDR2 FNYEAQ come from the germline V gene (reference sequence). The CDR3 length is 16 residues. The CDR3 loop reads CASSVGLAGGYSEQFF.

V gene TRBV7-2 combines with J gene TRBJ2-6. The CDR3 runs to 15 residues. CDR1 SGHTA and CDR2 FQGNSA come from the germline V gene. The chain's CDR3 is CASSLENSGANVLTF.

The rearrangement links TRBV5-5 to TRBJ1-3. CDR3 length: 15 amino acids. Looked up from germline, CDR1 is SGHKS and CDR2 is YYEKEE (reference sequence). The CDR3 protein is CASSSDGSSGNTIYF.

The chain employs TRBV29-1 and TRBJ2-3; TCRdb calls TRBD1, which cannot be checked without DNA. The CDR3 is 13 amino acids. The V gene's germline CDR1 is SQVTM and CDR2 ANQGSEA. The CDR3 protein is CSVDLGGTDTQYF.

V usage is TRBV5-1 and J usage is TRBJ2-1; TCRdb calls TRBD2, which cannot be checked without DNA. The CDR3 spans 14 residues. Germline values: CDR1 SGHRS, CDR2 YFSETQ. CDR3 sequence: CASSLDPGLAEQFF.

This chain joins TRBV7-2 and TRBJ2-3; the D gene TCRdb calls, TRBD2, cannot be checked with no DNA. The germline V gene has CDR1 SGHTA and CDR2 FQGNSA. This CDR3 has 16 amino acids. This chain's CDR3 is CASSLYPRGGTDTQYF.

The chain links TRBV5-1 to TRBJ2-7; TCRdb designates TRBD2, a call that cannot be tested without DNA. CDR1 is SGHRS, CDR2 YFSETQ, per germline. The length of the CDR3 is 14 residues. CDR3 amino acids: CASRLAGWSYEQYF.

The V call is TRBV2, the J call TRBJ1-1; TCRdb outputs TRBD1, but without DNA this stays unchecked. Germline assignment: CDR1 SNHLY and CDR2 FYNNEI. The CDR3 consists of 14 residues. The CDR3 region is CASNIGGRDTEAFF.

The chain is built from TRBV12-3 or TRBV12-4 and TRBJ2-5; lacking DNA, the TRBD1 call made by TCRdb goes unchecked. The CDR3 is made up of 18 amino acids. The CDR3 sequence is CASSLLRLAGDWGETQYF.